One and the same sample provided the 8 T cell receptor beta chains below, sequenced in a study of blood T cell repertoires in COVID-19. Method: immunoSEQ multiplex PCR; TCRdb's copy keeps in-frame clones and lacks some. The sample includes 150,000 to 200,000 clones, 84% seen only once; the top ten take about 14%. Sequencing was done on a sample of peripheral blood. These receptor sequences come from a woman in her seventies with COVID-19, enrolled during active disease.

The sample holds a few counts of this clone. The V call is TRBV28, the J call TRBJ1-3; TRBD1 agrees at 8 bases. The CDR3 is 12 amino acids. Trimming at V came to 8 bases and at J to 7 bases, leaving 4 bases not matched to a gene. Per germline, CDR1 MDHEN and CDR2 SYDVKM. CDR3 in amino acids: CASGTGGNTIYF. CDR3 bases: TGTGCCAGCGGTACAGGGGGGAACACCATATATTTT.

V gene TRBV28 combines with J gene TRBJ2-7; D is undetermined. CDR1 is MDHEN and CDR2 is SYDVKM in the germline V gene. V was cut by 6 bases and J by 3 bases, with 15 bases left in between. CDR3 length: 14 residues. The CDR3 sequence is CASSNARSNYEQYV. As DNA, the CDR3 is TGTGCCAGCAGCAACGCGCGGTCCAACTACGAGCAGTACGTC.

The chain couples TRBV18 to TRBJ1-5; maybe TRBD1 (6 bases). CDR1 and CDR2 from the germline V gene are KGHSH and LQKENI. The CDR3 sequence is 14 residues long. Trimming took 3 bases from V and 9 from J, leaving 15 bases between them. The CDR3 bases are TGTGCCAGCTCACCGGGAGAGGGGGTGGTGCCCCAGCATTTT. Amino acid sequence: CASSPGEGVVPQHF.

The chain employs TRBV7-2 and TRBJ1-5; 7 nucleotides agree with TRBD1. CDR3 size: 14 residues. J was trimmed by 1 base and V by 5 bases; bases with no gene match: 2. Germline CDR1 SGHTA, CDR2 FQGNSA. The CDR3 loop is CASSRRGSNQPQHF. In nucleotides, the CDR3 is TGTGCCAGCAGCCGCAGGGGGAGCAATCAGCCCCAGCATTTT.

The chain carries TRBV7-2 and TRBJ1-3; a weak D match, TRBD1 (5 bases). Germline lookup yields CDR1 SGHTA and CDR2 FQGNSA. The CDR3 loop spans 14 amino acids. The V end lost 6 bases, the J end lost 4 bases, and 13 bases lay between the germline ends. The CDR3 is CASRRGTLGNTIYF. The CDR3 bases are TGTGCCAGCAGACGCGGGACTCTGGGAAACACCATATATTTT.

This clone was seen a few times. The chain joins TRBV3-1 (or the pseudogene TRBV3-2) to TRBJ1-1, with D unclear. Germline-derived CDR1 and CDR2 are LGHDT and YNNKEL (reference sequence). The V end lost 2 bases, the J end lost 2 bases, and 9 bases lay between the germline ends. This CDR3 spans 14 amino acids. The CDR3 nucleotides are TGTGCCAGCAGCCAATCGTACAGCAACACTGAAGCTTTCTTT. Translating gives CASSQSYSNTEAFF.

This chain links TRBV30 with TRBJ2-3; the match to TRBD1 covers 10 bases. CDR3 size: 15 residues. CDR1 and CDR2 (germline): GTSNPN, SVGIG (reference sequence). Trimming removed 3 bases from V and 1 base from J; junction bases left unmatched: 4. CDR3 residues: CAWRAGTGGTDTQYF. The DNA for the CDR3 is TGTGCCTGGAGGGCTGGGACAGGGGGCACAGATACGCAGTATTTT.

There are a few counts of this clone. V gene TRBV5-4 combines with J gene TRBJ2-1; tentatively, D is TRBD1 (6 bases). Germline V gives CDR1 SGHNT, CDR2 YYREEE (reference sequence). The V and J ends lost 4 bases and 2 bases respectively, with 13 bases between them. The CDR3 extends over 15 amino acids. The CDR3 bases are TGTGCCAGCAGCGACCCAGGGGCCGCCTACAATGAGCAGTTCTTC. This sequence encodes CASSDPGAAYNEQFF.